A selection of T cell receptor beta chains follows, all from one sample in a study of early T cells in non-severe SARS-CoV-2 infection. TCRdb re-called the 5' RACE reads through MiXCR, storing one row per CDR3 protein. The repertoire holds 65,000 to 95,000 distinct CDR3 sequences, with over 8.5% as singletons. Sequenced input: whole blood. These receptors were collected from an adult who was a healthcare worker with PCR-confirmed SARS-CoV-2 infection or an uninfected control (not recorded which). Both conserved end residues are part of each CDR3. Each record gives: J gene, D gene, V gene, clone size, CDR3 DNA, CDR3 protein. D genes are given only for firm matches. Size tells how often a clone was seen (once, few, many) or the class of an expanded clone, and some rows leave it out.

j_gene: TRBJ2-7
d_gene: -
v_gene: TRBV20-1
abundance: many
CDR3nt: TGCAGTGCTAGACCTCCAATATCTACAGCGGGTGTCAGCTCCTACGAGCAGTACTTC
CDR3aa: CSARPPISTAGVSSYEQYF

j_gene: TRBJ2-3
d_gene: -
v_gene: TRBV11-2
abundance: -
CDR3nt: TGTGCCAGCGCTGGTGGGACTCTATATTCAGATACGCAGTATTTT
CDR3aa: CASAGGTLYSDTQYF

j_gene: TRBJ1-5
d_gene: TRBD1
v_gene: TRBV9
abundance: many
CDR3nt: TGTGCCAGCAGCGGAGGGACAGGGTCTAACAATCAGCCCCAGCATTTT
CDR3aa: CASSGGTGSNNQPQHF

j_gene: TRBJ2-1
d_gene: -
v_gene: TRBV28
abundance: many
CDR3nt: TGTGCCAGCAGCATAGGGGGAGCTGTATACGGAGACTACAATGAGCAGTTCTTC
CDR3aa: CASSIGGAVYGDYNEQFF

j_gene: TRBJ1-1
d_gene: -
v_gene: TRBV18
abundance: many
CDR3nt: TGTGCCAGCTCACCAGCGAGATTGAACACTGAAGCTTTCTTT
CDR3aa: CASSPARLNTEAFF

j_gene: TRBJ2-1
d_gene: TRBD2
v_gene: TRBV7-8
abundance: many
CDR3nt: TGTGCCAGCAGCTTAGCGTCCCGTTTGTATAGCGGGAGGGACAATGAGCAGTTCTTC
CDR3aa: CASSLASRLYSGRDNEQFF

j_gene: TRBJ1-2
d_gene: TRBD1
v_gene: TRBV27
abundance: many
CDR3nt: TGTGCCAGCACCCTTGACCCCGTACGGACAGGGGAGGATGGCTACACCTTC
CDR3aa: CASTLDPVRTGEDGYTF

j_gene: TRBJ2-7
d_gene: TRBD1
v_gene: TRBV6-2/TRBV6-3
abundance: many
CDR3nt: TGTGCCAGCAGCCTAACAGGGGGCAGCCTCTACGAGCAGTACTTC
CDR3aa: CASSLTGGSLYEQYF

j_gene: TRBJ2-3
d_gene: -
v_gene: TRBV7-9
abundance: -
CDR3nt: TGTGCCAGCAGCTTAGTAGGGACCGGAGATACGCAGTATTTT
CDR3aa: CASSLVGTGDTQYF

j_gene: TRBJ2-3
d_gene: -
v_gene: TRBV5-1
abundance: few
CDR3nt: TGCGCCAGCAGCTTGGCCACCCCCACAGATACGCAGTATTTT
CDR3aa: CASSLATPTDTQYF

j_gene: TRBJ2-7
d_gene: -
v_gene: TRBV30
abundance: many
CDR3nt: TGTGCCTGGAGTGTACGAGTCAGGCACTACGAGCAGTACTTC
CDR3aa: CAWSVRVRHYEQYF

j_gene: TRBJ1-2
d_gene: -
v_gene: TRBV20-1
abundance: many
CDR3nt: TGCAGTGCCATTCGACAGGCCGTCTATGGCTACACCTTC
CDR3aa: CSAIRQAVYGYTF

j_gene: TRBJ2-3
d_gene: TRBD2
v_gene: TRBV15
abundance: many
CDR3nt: TGTGCCACCAGCAGAGTCGGACTAGCGGATCCGTGGGGATGGGCAGATACGCAGTATTTT
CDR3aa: CATSRVGLADPWGWADTQYF

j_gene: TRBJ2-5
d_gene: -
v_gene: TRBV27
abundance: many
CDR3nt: TGTGCCAGCAGTTTCGCAGGTCGCCAAGAGACCCAGTACTTC
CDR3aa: CASSFAGRQETQYF

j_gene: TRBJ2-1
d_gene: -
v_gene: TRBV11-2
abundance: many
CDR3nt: TGTGCCAGCAGCCTAGGACGGGGGTCCTACAATGAGCAGTTCTTC
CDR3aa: CASSLGRGSYNEQFF

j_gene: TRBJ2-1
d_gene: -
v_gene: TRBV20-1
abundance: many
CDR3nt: TGCAGTGCTAGAGATCGTCGGCGGGTTGATAATGAGCAGTTCTTC
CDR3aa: CSARDRRRVDNEQFF

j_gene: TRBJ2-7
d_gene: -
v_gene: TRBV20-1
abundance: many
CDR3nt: TGCAGTGCCCAGCCGGTCTCCAATTCCTACGAGCAGTACTTC
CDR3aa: CSAQPVSNSYEQYF

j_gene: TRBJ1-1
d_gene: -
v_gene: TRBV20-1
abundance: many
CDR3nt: TGCAGTGCTAGAGATGGAGAGAGAGTCCTAGCTTTCTTT
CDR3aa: CSARDGERVLAFF

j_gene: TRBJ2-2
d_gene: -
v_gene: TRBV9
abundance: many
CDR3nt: TGTGCCAGCAGCGTAGGAACAGGGTTGGCCGGGGAGCTGTTTTTT
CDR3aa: CASSVGTGLAGELFF

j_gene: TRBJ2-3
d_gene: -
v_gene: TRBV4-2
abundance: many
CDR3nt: TGTGCCAGCAGCCAAGAAGGAAGCCCCCGCACAGATACGCAGTATTTT
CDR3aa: CASSQEGSPRTDTQYF

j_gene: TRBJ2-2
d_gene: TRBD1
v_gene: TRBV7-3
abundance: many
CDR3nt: TGTGCCAGCAGCTTAAAGGGGGCCACCGGGGAGCTGTTTTTT
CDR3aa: CASSLKGATGELFF

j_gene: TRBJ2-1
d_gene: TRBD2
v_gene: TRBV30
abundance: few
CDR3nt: TGTGCCTGGAGAAAGTTGGCTAGCGGGAGGAATGAGCAGTTCTTC
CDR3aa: CAWRKLASGRNEQFF

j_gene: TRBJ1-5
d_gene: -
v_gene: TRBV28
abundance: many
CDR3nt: TGTGCCAGCAGTCCACTCAGGGTCGGTCAGCCCCAGCATTTT
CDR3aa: CASSPLRVGQPQHF

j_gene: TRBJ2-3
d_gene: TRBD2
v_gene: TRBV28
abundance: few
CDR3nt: TGTGCCAGCAGCCGGAGCGGGAGTAGATCCGATACGCAGTATTTT
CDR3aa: CASSRSGSRSDTQYF

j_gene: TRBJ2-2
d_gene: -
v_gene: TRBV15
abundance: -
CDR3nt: TGTGCCACCAGCAGAGGCCCTAGGGGGAACACCGGGGAGCTGTTTTTT
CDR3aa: CATSRGPRGNTGELFF

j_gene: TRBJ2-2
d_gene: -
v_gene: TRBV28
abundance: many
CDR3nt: TGTGCCAGCAGAGGAGGGGCCACCGGGGAGCTGTTTTTT
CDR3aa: CASRGGATGELFF

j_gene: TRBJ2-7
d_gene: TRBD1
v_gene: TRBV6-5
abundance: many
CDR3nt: TGTGCCAGCAGCCCCGGGACAGCATACGAGCAGTACTTC
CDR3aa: CASSPGTAYEQYF

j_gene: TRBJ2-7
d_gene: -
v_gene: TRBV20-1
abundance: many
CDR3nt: TGCAGTGCACCCCGGGGCGGGTTGGCCTACGAGCAGTACTTC
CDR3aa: CSAPRGGLAYEQYF

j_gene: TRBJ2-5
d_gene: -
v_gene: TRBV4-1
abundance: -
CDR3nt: TGCGCCAGCAGCCGAACGTCTGGAGGCCAAGAGACCCAGTACTTC
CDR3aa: CASSRTSGGQETQYF

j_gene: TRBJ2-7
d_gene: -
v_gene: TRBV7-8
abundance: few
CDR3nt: TGTGCCAGCAGCCCCCCTTGGGATGCGGAGCAGTACTTC
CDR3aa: CASSPPWDAEQYF

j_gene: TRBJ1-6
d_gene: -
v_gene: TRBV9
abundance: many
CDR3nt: TGTGCCAGCAGCGGGCAGGGGTATAATTCACCCCTCCACTTT
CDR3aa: CASSGQGYNSPLHF

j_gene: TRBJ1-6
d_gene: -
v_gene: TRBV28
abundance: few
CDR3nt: TGTGCCAGCAGTGGTCCGATGGGGAATTCACCCCTCCACTTT
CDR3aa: CASSGPMGNSPLHF

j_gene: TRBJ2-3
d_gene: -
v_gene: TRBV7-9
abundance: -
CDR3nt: TGTGCCAGCAGCCCCGGGGTAGCGGGCACAGATACGCAGTATTTT
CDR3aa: CASSPGVAGTDTQYF

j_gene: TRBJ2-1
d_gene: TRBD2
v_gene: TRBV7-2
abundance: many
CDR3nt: TGTGCCAGCAGCAAACAGCGGGAGTATGAGCAGTTCTTC
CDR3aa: CASSKQREYEQFF

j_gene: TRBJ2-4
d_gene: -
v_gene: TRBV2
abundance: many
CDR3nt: TGTGCCAGCATATGGGAGGCCAAAAACATTCAGTACTTC
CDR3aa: CASIWEAKNIQYF

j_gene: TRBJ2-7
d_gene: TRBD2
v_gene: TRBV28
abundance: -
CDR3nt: TGTGCCAGCAGACCTATAGCGGGAGGGCCTCGGCACGAGCAGTACTTC
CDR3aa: CASRPIAGGPRHEQYF

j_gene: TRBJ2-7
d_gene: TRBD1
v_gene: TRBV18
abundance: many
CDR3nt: TGTGCCAGCTCACCTCTTAAAGGGACAGGGGGCGAGCAGTACTTC
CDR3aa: CASSPLKGTGGEQYF

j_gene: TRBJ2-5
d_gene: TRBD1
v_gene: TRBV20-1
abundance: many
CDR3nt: TGCAGTGCTAGCCCCGGGACAGGGGGAAAAGAGACCCAGTACTTC
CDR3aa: CSASPGTGGKETQYF

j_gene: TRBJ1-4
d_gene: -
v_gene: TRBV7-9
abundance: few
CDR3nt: TGTGCCAGCAGCATGGGGCAGTCAACTAATGAAAAACTGTTTTTT
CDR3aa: CASSMGQSTNEKLFF

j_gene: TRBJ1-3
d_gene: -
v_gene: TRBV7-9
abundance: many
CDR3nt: TGTGCCAGCAGCCATCCCCTTCAAACAGGGTCGGGAAACACCATATATTTT
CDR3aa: CASSHPLQTGSGNTIYF

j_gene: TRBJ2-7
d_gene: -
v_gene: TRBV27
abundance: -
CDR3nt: TGTGCCAGCAGCCGGGAAAGGCCCTACGAGCAGTACTTC
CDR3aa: CASSRERPYEQYF

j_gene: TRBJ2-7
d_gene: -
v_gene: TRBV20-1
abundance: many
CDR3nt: TGCAGTGCGGAGGGCAGGGGACACTACGAGCAGTACTTC
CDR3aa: CSAEGRGHYEQYF

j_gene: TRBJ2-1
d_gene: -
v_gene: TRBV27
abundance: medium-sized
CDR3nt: TGTGCCAGCAGTTTACAGGGGGGAACCTACAATGAGCAGTTCTTC
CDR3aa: CASSLQGGTYNEQFF

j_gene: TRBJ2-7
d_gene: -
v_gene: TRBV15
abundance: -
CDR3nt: TGTGCCACCAGCAGTCTCCGGGGCCCAGGCGAGCAGTACTTC
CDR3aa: CATSSLRGPGEQYF

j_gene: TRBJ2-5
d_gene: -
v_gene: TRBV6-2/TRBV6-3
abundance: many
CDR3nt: TGTGCCAGCAGCCCTACCGACGAGACCCAGTACTTC
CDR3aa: CASSPTDETQYF

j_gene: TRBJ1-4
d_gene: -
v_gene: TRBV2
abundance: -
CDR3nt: TGTGCCAGCAGTGAAGACCGTCTCGGGGATGAAAAACTGTTTTTT
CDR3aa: CASSEDRLGDEKLFF

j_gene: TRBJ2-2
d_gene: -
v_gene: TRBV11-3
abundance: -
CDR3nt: TGTGCCAGCAGCTTAGATGGGCCTAGCGCCGGGGAGCTGTTTTTT
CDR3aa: CASSLDGPSAGELFF

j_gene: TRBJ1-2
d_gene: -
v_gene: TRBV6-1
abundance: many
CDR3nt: TGTGCCAGCAGTGATTATGCGCTTACTAACTATGGCTACACCTTC
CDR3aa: CASSDYALTNYGYTF

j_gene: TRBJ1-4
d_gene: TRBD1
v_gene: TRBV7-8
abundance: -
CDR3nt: TGTGCCAGCAGCTTGAGCCAGGGGGCATCTAATGAAAAACTGTTTTTT
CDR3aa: CASSLSQGASNEKLFF

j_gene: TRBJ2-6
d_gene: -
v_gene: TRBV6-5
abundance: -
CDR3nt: TGTGCCAGCAGCCAAACAGGGTCTGGGGCCAACGTCCCGACTTTC
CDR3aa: CASSQTGSGANVPTF

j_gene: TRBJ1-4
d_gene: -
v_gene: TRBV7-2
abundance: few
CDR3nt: TGTGCCAGCAGCTTGGGGGGCCAGGGAGGAGAAAAACTGTTTTTT
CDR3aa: CASSLGGQGGEKLFF

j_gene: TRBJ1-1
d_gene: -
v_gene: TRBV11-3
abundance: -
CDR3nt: TGTGCCAGCAGCTTGTCAGGGACTGACGGCACTGAAGCTTTCTTT
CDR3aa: CASSLSGTDGTEAFF